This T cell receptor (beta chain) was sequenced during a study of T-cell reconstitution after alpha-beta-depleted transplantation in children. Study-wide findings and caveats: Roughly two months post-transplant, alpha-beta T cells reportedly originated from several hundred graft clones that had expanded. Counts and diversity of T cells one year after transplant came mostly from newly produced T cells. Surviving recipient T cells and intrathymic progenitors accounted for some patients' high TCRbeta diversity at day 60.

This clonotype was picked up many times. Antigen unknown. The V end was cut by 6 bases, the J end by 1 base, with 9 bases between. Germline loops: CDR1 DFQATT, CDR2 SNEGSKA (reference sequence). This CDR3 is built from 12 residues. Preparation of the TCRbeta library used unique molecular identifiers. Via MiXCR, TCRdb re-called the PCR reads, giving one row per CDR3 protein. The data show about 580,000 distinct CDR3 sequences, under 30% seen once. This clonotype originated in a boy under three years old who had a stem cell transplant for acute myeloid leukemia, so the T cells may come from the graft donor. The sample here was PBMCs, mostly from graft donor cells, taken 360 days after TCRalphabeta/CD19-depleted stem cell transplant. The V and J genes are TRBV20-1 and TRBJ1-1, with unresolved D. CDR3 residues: CSATWQNTEAFF. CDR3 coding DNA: TGCAGTGCAACCTGGCAGAACACTGAAGCTTTCTTT.